This TCR beta chain was identified in a study of cytomegalovirus exposure and HLA in healthy donors. Overall study results and limits: As a later analysis showed, a missense DCLRE1C variant was linked to trimming of TCR beta V- and J-genes.

Between the trimmed V and J ends, which lost 4 bases and 1 base, there was a span of 10 bases. CDR1 is MNHEY, CDR2 SMNVEV, per germline (reference sequence). This CDR3 comprises 15 residues. Primers: 60 Vbeta forward and 13 Jbeta reverse. The method was immunoSEQ multiplex PCR; TCRdb's version includes in-frame clones alone and lacks a portion of them. Of more than 150,000 clones listed, approximately 80% are singletons. Points on this clone: The antigen remains undetermined.

Input material: PBMCs. The clonotype comes from a boy between 10 and 17 years old in good health and CMV-seronegative. The chain links TRBV27 to TRBJ2-2; maybe TRBD2 (6 bases). The CDR3 region is CASSWGELNTGELFF. CDR3 DNA sequence: TGTGCCAGCAGTTGGGGGGAGCTGAACACCGGGGAGCTGTTTTTT.